This entry lists 28 T cell receptor beta chains sequenced from one sample in a study of blood T cell repertoires in COVID-19. Measured with immunoSEQ multiplex PCR; TCRdb has only the in-frame clones, and not every one. Here the sample spans 85,000 to 100,000 clones, 75% to 85% being singletons. Specimen: peripheral blood. These TCRs come from an elderly man with COVID-19, enrolled during active disease.

The chain joins TRBV19 to TRBJ1-2; no definite D call. The V gene lost 4 bases and the J gene lost 3 bases, with 12 bases spanning the gap. This CDR3 region has 14 residues. Per the germline V gene, CDR1 is LNHDA and CDR2 is SQIVND (reference sequence). The CDR3 nucleotides are TGTGCCAGTAGTAAGCGGGGAGAGCACTATGGCTACACCTTC. Amino acids: CASSKRGEHYGYTF.

The chain is built from TRBV27 and TRBJ2-1; no clear D gene. This CDR3 comprises 13 residues. CDR1 MNHEY and CDR2 SMNVEV come from the germline V gene (reference sequence). Trimming cost V 7 bases and J 3 bases, with 10 bases left between them. CDR3 amino acids: CASKPRVYNEQFF. The CDR3 nucleotides read TGTGCCAGCAAACCTCGAGTCTACAATGAGCAGTTCTTC.

This chain links TRBV11-3 with TRBJ2-7; 7 bases fit TRBD1. Trimming cost V 5 bases and J 3 bases; bases outside gene matches: 7. The V gene's germline CDR1 is SGHNT and CDR2 YENEEA. This CDR3 comprises 14 residues. In DNA, the CDR3 is TGTGCCAGCAGCCCGAGGACAGGATACTACGAGCAGTACTTC. It encodes CASSPRTGYYEQYF.

The chain is built from TRBV19 and TRBJ2-7, with 12 bases matching TRBD1. This CDR3 has 15 amino acids. Germline values: CDR1 LNHDA, CDR2 SQIVND (reference sequence). V lost 2 bases to trimming and J lost 7 bases; unmatched junction nucleotides: 6. The CDR3 here is CASSIPGQGAWEQYF. The CDR3 bases are TGTGCCAGTAGTATACCGGGACAGGGGGCTTGGGAGCAGTACTTC.

The chain couples TRBV4-2 to TRBJ2-1; TRBD2 matches 11 bases. J gave up 4 bases and V 1 base, and 9 bases lay outside the gene matches. In germline, CDR1 is LGHNA, CDR2 YNFKEQ. The CDR3 contains 18 residues. CDR3 DNA sequence: TGTGCCAGCAGCCAAGCAGCTAGCGGGGGGCTAACTTACAATGAGCAGTTCTTC. Translated, it gives CASSQAASGGLTYNEQFF.

V gene TRBV7-2 combines with J gene TRBJ2-5; 11 bases are a match to TRBD2. V was clipped by 5 bases and J by 5 bases; unmatched bases: 10. The germline gives CDR1 SGHTA, CDR2 FQGNSA. The CDR3 runs 16 residues. Here the CDR3 DNA reads TGTGCCAGCAGCGGCCCACTAGCGGGGGTGGAGGAGACCCAGTACTTC. Its protein product is CASSGPLAGVEETQYF.

This clone is a singleton in its sample. The V and J genes are TRBV7-3 and TRBJ1-1; D gene uncertain. The V gene's germline CDR1 is SGHTA and CDR2 FQGTGA. The ends were cut back, 2 bases at V and 1 base at J, with 11 bases in the middle. The CDR3 loop spans 15 amino acids. The CDR3 loop reads CASSLASTGNTEAFF. The CDR3 DNA reads TGTGCCAGCAGCTTAGCTTCGACGGGGAACACTGAAGCTTTCTTT.

The genes are TRBV20-1 and TRBJ2-7; TRBD1 agrees at 7 bases. Trimming removed 3 bases from V and 2 bases from J; junction bases left unmatched: 1. The CDR3 has 12 amino acids. Germline V gives CDR1 DFQATT, CDR2 SNEGSKA (reference sequence). CDR3 loop: CSASQGAYEQYF. As DNA, the CDR3 is TGCAGTGCTAGTCAGGGGGCCTACGAGCAGTACTTC.

The chain recombines TRBV7-9 with TRBJ2-5, with D perhaps matching TRBD1 or TRBD2 (5 bases each). This CDR3 is 13 amino acids long. V was clipped by 5 bases and J by 1 base, with 8 bases between them. CDR1 and CDR2 (germline): SEHNR, FQNEAQ (reference sequence). CDR3 sequence: CASSRDGQETQYF. The CDR3 bases are TGTGCCAGCAGCAGGGACGGCCAAGAGACCCAGTACTTC.

The J gene is TRBJ2-1, the V gene TRBV28, with 7 bases aligning to TRBD2. Germline V gene sequence: CDR1 MDHEN, CDR2 SYDVKM. The CDR3 extends over 14 amino acids. With V trimmed by 6 bases and J by 1 base, 3 bases remained unmatched. This CDR3 reads CASRAGRSYNEQFF. In DNA, the CDR3 is TGTGCCAGCAGGGCCGGGAGGTCCTACAATGAGCAGTTCTTC.

V gene TRBV5-5 combines with J gene TRBJ1-1; 8 nucleotides match TRBD1. Trimming removed 0 bases from V and 2 bases from J; junction bases left unmatched: 6. Germline V gene sequence: CDR1 SGHKS, CDR2 YYEKEE (reference sequence). This CDR3 has 16 amino acids. The CDR3 DNA reads TGTGCCAGCAGCTTGGGACAGGGGAACCTAAACACTGAAGCTTTCTTT. It translates to CASSLGQGNLNTEAFF.

The chain carries TRBV28 and TRBJ1-4; no clear D gene. Germline-derived CDR1 and CDR2 are MDHEN and SYDVKM. The germline V and J ends were trimmed by 4 bases and 4 bases, with 10 bases remaining between them. The CDR3 is made up of 14 amino acids. The CDR3 DNA follows: TGTGCCAGCAGTTCACGGGATCTTAATGAAAAACTGTTTTTT. Translation gives CASSSRDLNEKLFF.

This clone was recorded a few times. The chain combines TRBV14 with TRBJ2-7, with TRBD1 as a possible D gene (6 bases). V lost 2 bases, J lost 0 bases, and 23 bases lay in between. The CDR3 has 19 residues. CDR1 and CDR2 (germline): SGHDN, FVKESK. The CDR3 loop reads CASSQTGTYRLPSSYEQYF. CDR3 in DNA: TGTGCCAGCAGCCAAACCGGGACATACCGATTACCGAGCTCCTACGAGCAGTACTTC.

The chain uses TRBV5-4 and TRBJ2-3; 9 bases are shared with TRBD2. Germline CDR1 SGHNT, CDR2 YYREEE (reference sequence). The CDR3 length is 16 residues. V trimming: 5 bases; J trimming: 4 bases; junction bases outside the gene matches: 11. CDR3 nucleotide sequence: TGTGCCAGCAGTTATCCCGGGACTAGCTACCCAGATACGCAGTATTTT. Translating gives CASSYPGTSYPDTQYF.

The chain has TRBV5-1 and TRBJ1-1; no reliable D call. Trimming stripped 4 bases from V and 1 base from J, with 5 bases between. Germline values: CDR1 SGHRS, CDR2 YFSETQ. CDR3 length equals 12 residues. The DNA of the CDR3 is TGCGCCAGCAGCCCTCCGAACACTGAAGCTTTCTTT. Protein product: CASSPPNTEAFF.

Only a few counts were recorded for this clone. The chain recombines TRBV18 with TRBJ2-3; 11 nucleotides match TRBD2. The germline CDR1 and CDR2 sequences are KGHSH and LQKENI. V shed 4 bases and J 1 base; nucleotides not matched to a gene: 10. The CDR3 consists of 18 residues. CDR3 nucleotide sequence: TGTGCCAGCTCACAAAACTTCGGTAGCGGGAGGGGCACAGATACGCAGTATTTT. The encoded protein is CASSQNFGSGRGTDTQYF.

This rearrangement joins TRBV4-3 to TRBJ2-3, with 14 positions matching TRBD2. CDR1 and CDR2 from the germline V gene are LGHNA and YSLEER. CDR3 size: 17 residues. J gave up 5 bases and V 3 bases, and 7 bases lay outside the gene matches. CDR3 amino acids: CASSHGRLAGGEDTQYF. CDR3 nucleotide sequence: TGCGCCAGCAGCCATGGAAGACTAGCGGGGGGGGAAGATACGCAGTATTTT.

The chain is built from TRBV2 and TRBJ2-5, with 11 nucleotides matching TRBD2. CDR1 and CDR2 from the germline V gene are SNHLY and FYNNEI. V was clipped by 2 bases and J by 4 bases; unmatched bases: 9. The CDR3 is 17 residues long. The CDR3, as DNA: TGTGCCAGCAGTGAACGAGCTAGCGGGAGGTTAGGAGAGACCCAGTACTTC. This translates into CASSERASGRLGETQYF.

The V call is TRBV30, the J call TRBJ1-3, with D uncertain. V lost 3 bases and J lost 2, with 14 bases in between. Germline CDR1 reads GTSNPN; CDR2 reads SVGIG (reference sequence). This CDR3 is 15 amino acids long. CDR3 DNA sequence: TGTGCCTGGAGCCTACCCGCAGGCACTGGAAACACCATATATTTT. This encodes CAWSLPAGTGNTIYF.

V and J are TRBV2 and TRBJ2-7; 11 bases match TRBD2. Looked up from germline, CDR1 is SNHLY and CDR2 is FYNNEI. The V segment lost 4 bases and the J segment 1 base; nucleotides outside the gene matches: 0. CDR3 length equals 14 residues. DNA of the CDR3: TGTGCCAGCAGTGGACTAGCGGGATCCTACGAGCAGTACTTC. Protein product: CASSGLAGSYEQYF.

The chain employs TRBV5-8 and TRBJ1-2; TRBD1 aligns across 7 bases. The CDR3 loop spans 14 amino acids. CDR1 is SGHTS, CDR2 YDEGEE, per germline. V shed 4 bases and J 7 bases; nucleotides not matched to a gene: 10. The CDR3: CASSHRDRGFGYTF. The CDR3 DNA follows: TGTGCCAGCAGCCACCGGGACAGAGGATTTGGCTACACCTTC. Combining the CDR3 with reference TRBV5-8 and TRBJ1-2 gives the whole variable domain EAGVTQSPTHLIKTRGQQATLRCSPISGHTSVYWYQQALGLGLQFLLWYDEGEERNRGNFPPRFSGRQFPNYSSELNVNALELEDSALYLCASSHRDRGFGYTFGSGTRLTVV.

This clone was picked up a small number of times. The V gene is TRBV29-1, the J gene TRBJ1-1; tentatively, D is TRBD1 (6 bases). This CDR3 comprises 14 residues. V lost 6 bases to trimming and J lost 6 bases, with 20 bases between them. Germline V gene data show CDR1 as SQVTM and CDR2 as ANQGSEA. DNA of the CDR3: TGCAGCGTCTACGTTGAGGGGGTCTTAGCTGAAGCTTTCTTT. As protein: CSVYVEGVLAEAFF.

On this clone itself: This may stem from a read error, because a much larger clone lies one nucleotide away. The V gene is TRBV19, the J gene TRBJ2-1; 9 positions match TRBD2. Germline trimming cut 4 bases from V and 4 bases from J; bases unmatched to any gene: 8. The CDR3 length is 16 residues. Germline V gene lookup returns CDR1 LNHDA and CDR2 SQIVND (reference sequence). The CDR3 protein is CASSTHAGGSYNEQFF. The CDR3 nucleotides are TGTGCCAGTAGTACCCACGCGGGGGGGTCGTACAATGAGCAGTTCTTC.

This clone was counted only a few times. The chain employs TRBV24-1 and TRBJ2-5, with 8 nucleotides matching TRBD1. Per germline, CDR1 KGHDR and CDR2 SFDVKD. This CDR3 spans 18 amino acids. With V trimmed by 7 bases and J by 3 bases, 18 bases remained unmatched. In DNA, the CDR3 is TGTGCCACCAGCGCCTTCCGGACAGGGCGAGGTTATGAAGAGACCCAGTACTTC. Translating gives CATSAFRTGRGYEETQYF.

This rearrangement joins TRBV4-2 to TRBJ1-3, with 10 positions matching TRBD1. CDR3 length equals 17 residues. The trim removed 4 bases at V and 4 bases at J, leaving 10 bases unmatched. CDR1 and CDR2 (germline): LGHNA, YNFKEQ. The CDR3 DNA reads TGTGCCAGCAGCCCAGGGACAGGGGAGGGGATAGGAAACACCATATATTTT. It encodes CASSPGTGEGIGNTIYF.

This sequence joins TRBV11-3 and TRBJ1-3, with D possibly being TRBD1 (6 bases). CDR1 and CDR2 from the germline V gene are SGHNT and YENEEA. The length of the CDR3 is 14 residues. V gave up 5 bases and J gave up 1 base, with 9 bases separating them. The CDR3 here is CASSPGESGNTIYF. CDR3 DNA sequence: TGTGCCAGCAGCCCAGGGGAATCTGGAAACACCATATATTTT. Looking up the rest from reference TRBV11-3 and TRBJ1-3 gives the full variable domain: EAGVVQSPRYKIIEKKQPVAFWCNPISGHNTLYWYLQNLGQGPELLIRYENEEAVDDSQLPKDRFSAERLKGVDSTLKIQPAELGDSAVYLCASSPGESGNTIYFGEGSWLTVV.

This clone was seen at least ten times. The V call is TRBV10-3, the J call TRBJ2-7; D might be TRBD1 (5 bases). The V gene's germline CDR1 is ENHRY and CDR2 SYGVKD. The CDR3 covers 14 residues. V lost 3 bases, J lost 5 bases, and 14 bases lay in between. The CDR3 sequence: CAISDQGRVNEQYF. For the CDR3, the DNA is TGTGCCATCAGTGACCAGGGCAGGGTCAACGAGCAGTACTTC.

The chain joins TRBV12-5 to TRBJ2-7; 12 bases are a match to TRBD2. Germline lookup yields CDR1 LGHNT and CDR2 FRNRAP. The CDR3 consists of 19 residues. The J segment lost 3 bases and the V segment lost 4 bases, leaving 16 bases of the junction unmatched. Here the CDR3 DNA reads TGTGCTAGTGGTTCTTTACTAGCGGGAGGTCTATTGCGGGACTACGAGCAGTACTTC. Its protein is CASGSLLAGGLLRDYEQYF.